One sample yielded the 11 T cell receptor beta chains listed below, sequenced in a study of cytomegalovirus exposure and HLA in healthy donors (dated by TCRdb to 2017 to 2019). Library preparation was by the immunoSEQ multiplex PCR assay. The multiplex PCR relied on a mix of 60 forward primers for TCR Vbeta segments and 13 reverse primers for TCR Jbeta segments. The immuneACCESS repertoire file appears here via TCRdb, limited to in-frame rearrangements. These files lack a portion of the clones; in checked studies, under half of the deficit traces to unresolved V genes, and the cause of the others is not known. This sample lists some 240,000 clones; 80% to 95% were detected once. The top ten clonotypes cover around 1.7% of the sample. The sample comprised PBMCs. The receptors were gathered from a girl aged 2 to 10 in good health and CMV-seronegative.

This clone was picked up one time. This chain joins TRBV6-1 and TRBJ1-1; D gene ambiguous. CDR3 size: 11 residues. Per germline, CDR1 MNHNS and CDR2 SASEGT. V was shortened by 8 bases and J by 1 base, with 5 bases between the two germline ends. The DNA for the CDR3 is TGTGCCAGCCGGGGGAACACTGAAGCTTTCTTT. Residues: CASRGNTEAFF.

The chain has TRBV7-9 and TRBJ1-2; D unclear. The CDR3 runs to 14 residues. Germline V gene lookup returns CDR1 SEHNR and CDR2 FQNEAQ (reference sequence). V lost 3 bases and J lost 4, with 12 bases in between. CDR3 nucleotide sequence: TGTGCCAGCAGCTTTCCGGGAATCGGCTATGGCTACACCTTC. It is translated as CASSFPGIGYGYTF.

This clone was found once. The V call is TRBV9, the J call TRBJ1-2, with 7 bases aligning to TRBD1. V lost 0 bases, J lost 6 bases, and 11 bases stayed unmatched. From germline, CDR1 is SGDLS and CDR2 YYNGEE. The CDR3 sequence is 16 residues long. The DNA of the CDR3 is TGTGCCAGCAGCGTAGCAGGGGGGACGCTGGTGGATGGCTACACCTTC. It is translated as CASSVAGGTLVDGYTF.

The V and J genes are TRBV28 and TRBJ1-5; D not certain. Germline V CDR1 and CDR2: MDHEN, SYDVKM. The CDR3 contains 16 residues. Between the trimmed V and J ends, which lost 3 bases and 0 bases, there was a span of 12 bases. For the CDR3, the DNA is TGTGCCAGCAGTTTTTGGGCAGGAACTAGCAATCAGCCCCAGCATTTT. Its protein product is CASSFWAGTSNQPQHF.

The chain carries TRBV19 and TRBJ1-2; 9 positions agree with TRBD1. Per the germline V gene, CDR1 is LNHDA and CDR2 is SQIVND (reference sequence). V dropped 6 bases and J dropped 4; count of bases not matched to a gene: 15. This CDR3 has 17 residues. CDR3 sequence (DNA): TGTGCCAGTAGCACCCTCCGGGACAGGGAAAGGGGCTATGGCTACACCTTC. It specifies CASSTLRDRERGYGYTF.

In its sample, this clone was seen once. This chain connects TRBV4-1 to TRBJ1-2; 9 bases are a match to TRBD1. The CDR3 spans 14 residues. Per the germline V gene, CDR1 is MGHRA and CDR2 is YSYEKL. Trimming cost V 1 base and J 8 bases; bases outside gene matches: 5. In DNA, the CDR3 is TGCGCCAGCAGCCAAGGGACAGGGGTTGGGGGCTACACCTTC. Translation: CASSQGTGVGGYTF.

This chain's CDR3 is CASSSRQGLRHEQYF. The CDR3 region has the DNA TGTGCCAGCAGTTCCAGACAGGGGCTGAGGCACGAGCAGTACTTC. The chain recombines TRBV27 with TRBJ2-7, with TRBD1 matching 8 bases. V shed 4 bases, J shed 5 bases, and the junction held 10 bases outside the gene matches. The germline gives CDR1 MNHEY, CDR2 SMNVEV (reference sequence). There are 15 residues in the CDR3.

This chain joins TRBV14 and TRBJ2-7; D unclear. V was clipped by 4 bases and J by 9 bases, with 16 bases between them. Per the germline V gene, CDR1 is SGHDN and CDR2 is FVKESK. The CDR3 contains 13 residues. For the CDR3, the DNA is TGTGCCAGCAGCCCCTCCTACTACTCGGGGCAGTACTTC. As protein: CASSPSYYSGQYF.

The gene calls are TRBV9 and TRBJ2-1, with TRBD2 matching over 9 bases. CDR1 and CDR2 (germline): SGDLS, YYNGEE. The ends lost 3 bases at V and 6 bases at J; junction bases unmatched: 13. This CDR3 comprises 17 residues. CDR3 coding DNA: TGTGCCAGCAGCGACCGCCCCCGCGGGAGGGTTGGCAATGAGCAGTTCTTC. It is translated as CASSDRPRGRVGNEQFF.

V usage is TRBV25-1 and J usage is TRBJ2-3, with 13 bases aligning to TRBD2. The V and J ends lost 8 bases and 0 bases, in that order; junction bases with no gene match: 8. The CDR3 is made up of 17 amino acids. Per the germline V gene, CDR1 is MGHDK and CDR2 is SYGVNS. The CDR3 sequence is CASSPLLAGGSTDTQYF. The DNA for the CDR3 is TGTGCCAGCTCCCCTTTACTAGCGGGGGGGAGCACAGATACGCAGTATTTT.

V usage is TRBV10-3 and J usage is TRBJ2-1; 8 bases are shared with TRBD2. CDR3 size: 14 residues. V gave up 6 bases and J gave up 6 bases; unmatched junction bases: 7. CDR1 is ENHRY and CDR2 is SYGVKD in the germline V gene. The CDR3: CAIRGLAISNEQFF. The CDR3 DNA reads as TGTGCCATCAGAGGACTAGCTATATCCAATGAGCAGTTCTTC.